This T cell receptor beta chain was sequenced in a study of vaccination and CD4 T cells after COVID-19 (dated by TCRdb to the early 2020s). With regard to the full study: Every convalescent patient had a positive nasal swab PCR test for SARS-CoV-2, with mild disease in under ten patients and severe disease in one. Post-vaccine blood samples were collected a median of 72 days after the second vaccine dose, ranging from about 12 to 241 days. In over 8 COVID-19 convalescent patients and a few infection-naive healthy vaccine recipients, the spike-specific CD4+ TCR repertoire before mRNA vaccination was compared with the repertoire after mRNA vaccination. The convalescent cohort included six males and four females, with two Hispanic individuals, seven Caucasians, two Asians and one multiracial person. For stimulating the cultures, overlapping spike peptide pools were used, derived from SARS-CoV-2 as well as from the common cold coronaviruses HCoV-NL63, HCoV-OC43 and HCoV-229E. In control cultures, a CEFX viral epitope pool was used as positive control, an HIV-1 Nef peptide pool was used as negative control, or no peptide was added. Post-COVID blood samples were collected from convalescent patients a median of around 100 days after diagnosis, with a range of about 30 to 161 days. Participants got two doses of the Pfizer-BioNTech BNT162b2 vaccine (n=8) or two doses of the Moderna mRNA-1273 vaccine (n=2). Beyond this particular receptor, the publication reports: In convalescent patients, a median around 83% of post-vaccine SARS-CoV-2-reactive clones were detected only after vaccination, and vaccine-specific priming was suggested by this finding. The study included relatively few convalescent patients and did not analyze early timepoints after natural infection. Of the vaccine-specific clones found in convalescent patients, nearly all (304 of 307) were mono-reactive for SARS-CoV-2 spike instead of being cross-reactive with common cold coronaviruses. The median number of SARS-CoV-2-reactive clonotypes rose from about 23 after infection to a few dozen after vaccination, but the change was not significant.

Library creation used PCR. DNA from cultured CD4+ T cells was subjected to TCR sequencing with the Oncomine TCR Beta short-read assay at the Johns Hopkins FTIC core. The QIAamp micro DNA kit was used to extract genomic DNA from the cultured CD4+ T cells. Oncomine TCR Beta libraries from cultured CD4+ T cells were pooled using unique dual indexes and sequenced on an Illumina iSeq 100. In the source study's methods: Non-productive sequences were removed, and CDR3s that did not start with C, did not end with F or W, or were shorter than 7 amino acids were discarded. The MANAFEST web application was used to identify antigen-specific clonotypes by comparing peptide-stimulated wells against reference wells and other culture wells. An FDR below 0.05, an odds ratio above 5, and a productive frequency above 0.1% in at least two of three replicate wells were required for clones to be considered positive. A clonotype counted as cross-reactive if it showed significant expansion both in the SARS-CoV-2 spike wells and in at least one common cold coronavirus spike condition. Similarity between CDR3 sequences was evaluated in R version 3.6.1 using Levenshtein distances (stringdist) and unrooted phylogenetic trees (ape). TCRdb reprocessed the public reads (quality trimming at Q25 with fastp, clone calling with MiXCR) and kept in-frame beta chains. Rows matching on CDR3 protein sequence are summarized as one entry with the most common DNA and genes. For this entry, the V and J calls and clone size follow TCRdb and not the study's own pipeline. For this sample the table gives 25,000 or so distinct CDR3 sequences, of which roughly 39% were detected only once. The top ten clones comprise around 7.2% of the sample.

The CDR3 contains 16 residues, cysteine and phenylalanine counted. Just CDR3 DNA is preserved here, 48 bases in frame from base 1. CDR1 and CDR2 are drawn from the germline V gene: SGHRS, YFSETQ. Compared with germline, V lacks 4 bases and J lacks 7 bases; bases without a gene match: 10. The sample's treatment or condition, from its label and the paper: approximately nine-day PBMC culture with coronavirus spike peptide pools or control peptides (ViraFEST assay). The study used the ViraFEST assay, which expanded antigen-specific T cells with peptide pools and then identified expanded clonotypes by TCR sequencing. The convalescent patients' positive SARS-CoV-2 PCR tests were from March to December 2020, which was before the Alpha, Beta and Delta variants emerged in the United States. PBMCs were cultured at fewer than 2.5 million per well in IMDM supplemented with 5% human AB serum and around 9.5 IU/ml IL-2, with about 11 ug/ml peptide pools added. Half of the culture medium was replaced with fresh IL-2-containing medium on days 3 and 7. After 10 days of culture, CD4+ T cells were isolated by negative selection with the EasySep CD4+ T cell isolation kit. PBMCs were separated from whole blood using Ficoll-Paque Plus gradient centrifugation and then either used fresh or cryopreserved at -140C. Triplicate wells were generally used for each culture condition.

This clonotype was recorded only once. The specificity of this receptor is unknown. No qualities accompany the bases; no much larger clone lies one base away. One read alone makes for weak evidence. The material sequenced was CD4+ T cells from blood, cultured in vitro. The TCR comes from a human donor who had recovered from COVID-19. Here the chain combines TRBV5-1 and TRBJ1-6, with 8 bases aligning to TRBD1. This receptor has the CDR3 CASSKDREGRNSPLHF. Read as DNA, the sequence is TGCGCCAGCAGCAAGGACAGGGAGGGAAGGAATTCACCCCTCCACTTT. Here the CDR3 is joined to the reference TRBV5-1 and TRBJ1-6 genes, and the full variable domain is: KAGVTQTPRYLIKTRGQQVTLSCSPISGHRSVSWYQQTPGQGLQFLFEYFSETQRNKGNFPGRFSGRQFSNSRSEMNVSTLELGDSALYLCASSKDREGRNSPLHFGNGTRLTVT.